The clone carrying this T cell receptor beta chain appeared a few times. This CDR3 has 17 residues. Germline lookup yields CDR1 SNHLY and CDR2 FYNNEI. The V segment lost 4 bases and the J segment 8 bases; nucleotides outside the gene matches: 15. This record comes from a study of blood T cell repertoires in COVID-19. Across the study: Spain, Italy and the United States supplied samples that represented acute and convalescent COVID-19.

Some clones are missing from TCRdb's copy, which holds only in-frame ones; the method was immunoSEQ multiplex PCR. The table shows 300,000 to 450,000 clones, with 70% to 90% occurring only once. Followed over time, Seattle patients had been enrolled while infection was active. The specimen was peripheral blood. The V and J genes are TRBV2 and TRBJ2-1; TRBD2 matches 9 bases. This sequence originates from a woman aged 60-75 years with COVID-19, enrolled during active disease. The CDR3 is CASSVGLAGARGDEQFF. CDR3 sequence (DNA): TGTGCCAGCAGTGTTGGCTTAGCGGGGGCGAGAGGGGATGAGCAGTTCTTC. Full variable domain (remainder filled in from reference TRBV2 and TRBJ2-1): EPEVTQTPSHQVTQMGQEVILRCVPISNHLYFYWYRQILGQKVEFLVSFYNNEISEKSEIFDDQFSVERPDGSNFTLKIRSTKLEDSAMYFCASSVGLAGARGDEQFFGPGTRLTVL.